These T cell receptor beta chains were read from a single sample in a study of CD8+ T cells in alopecia areata. The method was immunoSEQ multiplex PCR; TCRdb's version includes in-frame clones alone and lacks a portion of them. The table shows over 150,000 clones, with approximately 53% occurring only once. The sample comprised CD8+ T cells sorted from blood. These receptors were collected from a human donor in good health. Both conserved end residues are part of each CDR3. The order of the fields is clone size, D gene, J gene, V gene, CDR3 DNA, CDR3 protein. A D gene is named only where the DNA matches it firmly. Not every row has a clone size; where given, it reads once, few, many or a size class.

abundance: -; d_gene: -; j_gene: TRBJ2-7; v_gene: TRBV4-1; CDR3nt: TGCGCCAGCAGCCAGACCGACAGGACGCCCTACGAGCAGTACTTC; CDR3aa: CASSQTDRTPYEQYF
abundance: -; d_gene: -; j_gene: TRBJ1-1; v_gene: TRBV29-1; CDR3nt: TGCAGCGTTGTTCGGCAGAGAGCTTTCTTT; CDR3aa: CSVVRQRAFF
abundance: -; d_gene: -; j_gene: TRBJ1-2; v_gene: TRBV9; CDR3nt: TGTGCCAGCAGAGGGGACGACTATGGCTACACCTTC; CDR3aa: CASRGDDYGYTF
abundance: -; d_gene: TRBD1; j_gene: TRBJ2-7; v_gene: TRBV4-1; CDR3nt: TGCGCCAGCAGTACAGGGGCAGGGGGCTACGAGCAGTACTTC; CDR3aa: CASSTGAGGYEQYF
abundance: -; d_gene: -; j_gene: TRBJ1-1; v_gene: TRBV9; CDR3nt: TGTGCCAGCAGGACCATCGAGGTCGGGGACACTGAAGCTTTCTTT; CDR3aa: CASRTIEVGDTEAFF
abundance: once; d_gene: TRBD1; j_gene: TRBJ2-5; v_gene: TRBV28; CDR3nt: TGTGCCAGTGGGGACGGGACAGGGAAGTGGAAAGAGACCCAGTACTTC; CDR3aa: CASGDGTGKWKETQYF
abundance: -; d_gene: -; j_gene: TRBJ2-3; v_gene: TRBV4-1; CDR3nt: TGCGCCAGCAGCCAAGAGACTAGTCCCCAAGATACGCAGTATTTT; CDR3aa: CASSQETSPQDTQYF
abundance: -; d_gene: -; j_gene: TRBJ1-2; v_gene: TRBV7-8; CDR3nt: TGTGCCAGCACCGGGCTCACGTACCCTCCCTATGGCTACACCTTC; CDR3aa: CASTGLTYPPYGYTF
abundance: -; d_gene: -; j_gene: TRBJ2-7; v_gene: TRBV7-9; CDR3nt: TGTGCCAGCAGCTTAGTGAATGAGGGGCGGGCCGAGCAGTACTTC; CDR3aa: CASSLVNEGRAEQYF
abundance: -; d_gene: -; j_gene: TRBJ1-1; v_gene: TRBV2; CDR3nt: TGTGCCAGCAGCTTAAGGGACTTGAACACTGAAGCTTTCTTT; CDR3aa: CASSLRDLNTEAFF
abundance: few; d_gene: -; j_gene: TRBJ2-1; v_gene: TRBV2; CDR3nt: TGTGCCAGCAGTGAAAGAACAGAGCACAATGAGCAGTTCTTC; CDR3aa: CASSERTEHNEQFF
abundance: -; d_gene: TRBD2; j_gene: TRBJ2-5; v_gene: TRBV9; CDR3nt: TGTGCCAGCAGCGCCAGGACTAGCGAGACCCAGTACTTC; CDR3aa: CASSARTSETQYF
abundance: -; d_gene: -; j_gene: TRBJ1-4; v_gene: TRBV9; CDR3nt: TGTGCCAGCAGCGATCCCGAGGATCCCCGAACACTGTTTTTT; CDR3aa: CASSDPEDPRTLFF
abundance: many; d_gene: -; j_gene: TRBJ1-1; v_gene: TRBV7-9; CDR3nt: TGTGCCAGCAGCCCAGGCACTGAAGCTTTCTTT; CDR3aa: CASSPGTEAFF
abundance: few; d_gene: TRBD1; j_gene: TRBJ2-7; v_gene: TRBV4-1; CDR3nt: TGCGCCAGCAGCCATGGGACAGGGCTATACGAGCAGTACTTC; CDR3aa: CASSHGTGLYEQYF
abundance: few; d_gene: TRBD1; j_gene: TRBJ1-5; v_gene: TRBV19; CDR3nt: TGTGCCAGTAGTCCCAGGGGGCGCGGTCAGCCCCAGCATTTT; CDR3aa: CASSPRGRGQPQHF
abundance: few; d_gene: TRBD1; j_gene: TRBJ2-1; v_gene: TRBV7-2; CDR3nt: TGTGCCAGCAGCTTTGGGGACAGGGGGAGAAATGAGCAGTTCTTC; CDR3aa: CASSFGDRGRNEQFF
abundance: few; d_gene: -; j_gene: TRBJ2-7; v_gene: TRBV29-1; CDR3nt: TGCAGCGTTGTTAGGAGGGGTGAGAACGAGCAGTACTTC; CDR3aa: CSVVRRGENEQYF
abundance: -; d_gene: -; j_gene: TRBJ1-2; v_gene: TRBV9; CDR3nt: TGTGCCAGCAGCGTAGCTGGGACAAGCTATGGCTACACCTTC; CDR3aa: CASSVAGTSYGYTF
abundance: -; d_gene: -; j_gene: TRBJ2-7; v_gene: TRBV27; CDR3nt: TGTGCCAGCAGTCCCTCGCGCTCCTACGAGCAGTACTTC; CDR3aa: CASSPSRSYEQYF
abundance: -; d_gene: TRBD1; j_gene: TRBJ1-6; v_gene: TRBV2; CDR3nt: TGTGCCAGCAGGCGGGACAGGGAGAGCTCCTATAATTCACCCCTCCACTTT; CDR3aa: CASRRDRESSYNSPLHF
abundance: -; d_gene: -; j_gene: TRBJ1-2; v_gene: TRBV29-1; CDR3nt: TGCAGCGTTGATGAGGGTGACGGCTACACCTTC; CDR3aa: CSVDEGDGYTF
abundance: -; d_gene: -; j_gene: TRBJ2-7; v_gene: TRBV4-1; CDR3nt: TGCGCCAGCAGCCAAGATAGCGGCAGGGGGGTTTACGAGCAGTACTTC; CDR3aa: CASSQDSGRGVYEQYF
abundance: few; d_gene: -; j_gene: TRBJ2-3; v_gene: TRBV29-1; CDR3nt: TGCAGCGTTGAAGATGACGGTACGCAGTATTTT; CDR3aa: CSVEDDGTQYF
abundance: few; d_gene: -; j_gene: TRBJ1-1; v_gene: TRBV30; CDR3nt: TGTGCCTGGAAAGCTGACAGAGAAGCAACTGAAGCTTTCTTT; CDR3aa: CAWKADREATEAFF
abundance: -; d_gene: TRBD2; j_gene: TRBJ2-7; v_gene: TRBV15; CDR3nt: TGTGCCACCAGCAGAGATCGGGGGGGCTACGAGCAGTACTTC; CDR3aa: CATSRDRGGYEQYF
abundance: -; d_gene: -; j_gene: TRBJ2-3; v_gene: TRBV2; CDR3nt: TGTGCCAGCAGTGAAGCAGGAGGGGAATTCACAGATACGCAGTATTTT; CDR3aa: CASSEAGGEFTDTQYF
abundance: -; d_gene: -; j_gene: TRBJ1-2; v_gene: TRBV6-5; CDR3nt: TGTGCCAGCAGTTCTAGTCCGGGAGCTAACTATGGCTACACCTTC; CDR3aa: CASSSSPGANYGYTF
abundance: -; d_gene: TRBD1; j_gene: TRBJ2-7; v_gene: TRBV29-1; CDR3nt: TGCAGCGTTCTTGTGGACAGGGATCTCGAGCAGTACTTC; CDR3aa: CSVLVDRDLEQYF
abundance: -; d_gene: -; j_gene: TRBJ1-1; v_gene: TRBV7-9; CDR3nt: TGTGCCAGCAGCCTGAACACTGAAGCTTTCTTT; CDR3aa: CASSLNTEAFF
abundance: -; d_gene: TRBD2; j_gene: TRBJ2-7; v_gene: TRBV4-1; CDR3nt: TGCGCCAGCAGCCAAGAAGCGGGGTTCTCCTACGAGCAGTACTTC; CDR3aa: CASSQEAGFSYEQYF